This T cell receptor beta chain was observed in a study of molecular identifiers for immune sequencing clone quantification. Study-wide results and limits: Jurkat TCR RNA spiked in from one cell reportedly remained identifiable amid about a million naive cells. Clones with over 20 RNA copies captured over 97% of effector molecules but under 1% of naive ones.

Sorting defined naive CD8 T cells as CD8+CD4-CCR7+CD45RA+. Germline V gene sequence: CDR1 MNHEY, CDR2 SMNVEV (reference sequence). The length of the CDR3 is 15 residues. With V trimmed by 2 bases and J by 3 bases, 7 bases remained unmatched. TCRdb redid the calling of the PCR reads with MiXCR, one entry per CDR3 protein. The table has 550,000 to 750,000 distinct CDR3 sequences, about 20% seen once. This clonotype was seen at least ten times. The target antigen is unknown. This chain uses TRBV27 with TRBJ2-7, with TRBD1 matching over 7 bases. What was sequenced was naive CD8+ T cells from blood, with Jurkat cell RNA spiked in. Subset of the sample: FACS-sorted CD8+CD4-CCR7+CD45RA+ naive T cells. This TCR came from a human donor in good health. Some libraries in this study had Jurkat cell RNA spiked in. CDR3 DNA: TGTGCCAGCAGTTTAACGAGGGGGCCGAGCTACGAGCAGTACTTC. Protein product: CASSLTRGPSYEQYF.